One sample yielded the 24 T cell receptor beta chains listed below, sequenced in a study of shared clonotypes between healthy human individuals. The repertoire was sequenced with immunoSEQ multiplex PCR; TCRdb's copy has only in-frame clones and lacks some. The sample consists of around 1.1 million clones, roughly 80% of them appearing once. Sample: memory CD4+ T cells from PBMCs. Regarding subset: CD45RA-negative fraction. Every receptor here comes from a man younger than 30 in good health. Some clones in this sample may be carry-over from other donors' samples.

This rearrangement joins TRBV5-3 to TRBJ2-3; 7 positions match TRBD2. TRBV5-3 is classed as an ORF, of uncertain function. The CDR3 contains 17 residues. J was trimmed by 2 bases and V by 0 bases; bases with no gene match: 9. The DNA of the CDR3 is TGTGCCAGAAGCTTGGTTGGGCGGGAGCCAACCACAGATACGCAGTATTTT. Protein sequence: CARSLVGREPTTDTQYF.

J is TRBJ2-7 and V is TRBV14; D gene ambiguous. The germline V and J ends were trimmed by 4 bases and 4 bases, with 14 bases remaining between them. The CDR3 spans 14 residues. Germline V gives CDR1 SGHDN, CDR2 FVKESK. The chain's CDR3 is CASSRDRGSYEQYF. The CDR3 DNA reads TGTGCCAGCAGCCGTGATCGTGGGTCATACGAGCAGTACTTC.

For the CDR3, the DNA is TGTGCCAGCGGGGGTTGGCAAAGCTCCTACGAGCAGTACTTC. Residues: CASGGWQSSYEQYF. The J gene is TRBJ2-7, the V gene TRBV27; the D gene could be TRBD1 or TRBD2 (5 bases each). Between the trimmed V and J ends, which lost 8 bases and 0 bases, there was a span of 14 bases. This CDR3 contains 14 residues. Germline V CDR1 and CDR2: MNHEY, SMNVEV (reference sequence).

The V gene is TRBV6-6, the J gene TRBJ1-2; 8 bases line up with TRBD1. Trimming at V came to 6 bases and at J to 1 base, leaving 10 bases not matched to a gene. From germline, CDR1 is MNHNY and CDR2 SVGAGI (reference sequence). The CDR3 extends over 16 amino acids. The DNA for the CDR3 is TGTGCCAGCAGCCCCGAGACAGGGGCTCGTAACTATGGCTACACCTTC. Translating it yields CASSPETGARNYGYTF.

V gene TRBV7-2 combines with J gene TRBJ2-7; no definite D call. The germline V and J ends were trimmed by 0 bases and 0 bases, with 6 bases remaining between them. CDR3 size: 14 residues. CDR1 and CDR2 from the germline V gene are SGHTA and FQGNSA. The CDR3 loop reads CASSLAPGSYEQYF. For the CDR3, the DNA is TGTGCCAGCAGCTTAGCCCCGGGCTCCTACGAGCAGTACTTC. Drawing the rest from reference TRBV7-2 and TRBJ2-7, the complete variable domain is GAGVSQSPSNKVTEKGKDVELRCDPISGHTALYWYRQSLGQGLEFLIYFQGNSAPDKSGLPSDRFSAERTGGSVSTLTIQRTQQEDSAVYLCASSLAPGSYEQYFGPGTRLTVT.

V is TRBV27 and J is TRBJ1-2; 11 nucleotides match TRBD1. The CDR3 spans 13 residues. Germline CDR1 reads MNHEY; CDR2 reads SMNVEV (reference sequence). Losses at the gene ends were 8 bases for V and 7 bases for J; bases not matched to a gene: 6. This CDR3 is CASSRTGGIGYTF. The CDR3 DNA reads TGTGCCAGCTCCCGGACAGGGGGCATTGGCTACACCTTC.

The chain uses TRBV7-9 and TRBJ2-7; perhaps TRBD2 as D (5 bases). CDR3 length: 15 amino acids. Trimming removed 3 bases from V and 6 bases from J, with 18 bases in between. Germline loops: CDR1 SEHNR, CDR2 FQNEAQ (reference sequence). CDR3 DNA: TGTGCCAGCAGCTTTTCGGGGATCTTTGACGGCGAGCAGTACTTC. Its protein product is CASSFSGIFDGEQYF.

The genes are TRBV10-3 and TRBJ2-1; perhaps TRBD2 as D (5 bases). With 0 bases removed from V and 0 bases from J, the gap between germline ends came to 6 bases. The length of the CDR3 is 15 residues. Germline V gene data show CDR1 as ENHRY and CDR2 as SYGVKD. The CDR3 loop reads CAISESTNSYNEQFF. The DNA for the CDR3 is TGTGCCATCAGTGAGTCGACTAACTCCTACAATGAGCAGTTCTTC.

This rearrangement joins TRBV6-5 to TRBJ1-5; 7 bases are shared with TRBD1. Germline V lookup: CDR1 MNHEY, CDR2 SVGAGI. CDR3 length equals 15 residues. Unmatched junction bases numbered 10, after V lost 4 bases and J lost 7 bases. The CDR3 is CASSSTGAFKQPQHF. The DNA for the CDR3 is TGTGCCAGCAGTTCAACAGGGGCCTTTAAACAGCCCCAGCATTTT.

The chain has TRBV19 and TRBJ2-1; D is possibly TRBD2 (6 bases). This CDR3 comprises 12 residues. Trimming shortened V by 5 bases and J by 4 bases, and 6 bases separated the two germline ends. Germline CDR1 and CDR2: LNHDA and SQIVND (reference sequence). DNA for the CDR3: TGTGCCAGTAGTGGGAGGTACAATGAGCAGTTCTTC. It specifies CASSGRYNEQFF.

The CDR3 nucleotides read TGTGCCAGCAGCTCTCCACAGGGTCCAAGTCCCCAGTACTTC. It encodes CASSSPQGPSPQYF. This chain links TRBV5-4 with TRBJ2-5, with TRBD1 as a possible D gene (6 bases). Germline V gives CDR1 SGHNT, CDR2 YYREEE (reference sequence). Trimming took 3 bases from V and 9 from J, leaving 18 bases between them. This CDR3 has 14 residues.

In its sample, this clone was seen a few times. The rearrangement uses TRBV5-1 and TRBJ2-5, with 12 nucleotides matching TRBD2. V lost 5 bases, J lost 0 bases, and 2 bases stayed unmatched. Per the germline V gene, CDR1 is SGHRS and CDR2 is YFSETQ. The CDR3 runs to 15 residues. The CDR3 DNA is TGCGCCAGCAGGGCTAGCGGGGGGGACCAAGAGACCCAGTACTTC. Translated: CASRASGGDQETQYF.

The chain links TRBV7-9 to TRBJ2-3; D remains unclear. The ends were cut back, 7 bases at V and 0 bases at J, with 8 bases in the middle. CDR3 size: 13 residues. Germline loops: CDR1 SEHNR, CDR2 FQNEAQ (reference sequence). Here the CDR3 DNA reads TGTGCCAGCATCCTTCTAAGCACAGATACGCAGTATTTT. This codes for CASILLSTDTQYF.

This clone has only one observation. The V and J genes are TRBV4-3 and TRBJ1-2, with 9 bases fitting TRBD1. This CDR3 comprises 16 residues. The germline V gene has CDR1 LGHNA and CDR2 YSLEER. J was trimmed by 10 bases and V by 2 bases; bases with no gene match: 14. The CDR3 region is CASSQIPGQGQSAYTF. CDR3 DNA sequence: TGCGCCAGCAGCCAAATACCGGGACAGGGTCAATCGGCCTACACCTTC.

The genes are TRBV6-5 and TRBJ1-1; TRBD1 is a possible D gene (5 bases). This CDR3 is built from 12 residues. Germline loops: CDR1 MNHEY, CDR2 SVGAGI. V was trimmed by 2 bases and J by 6 bases, leaving 7 bases between them. For the CDR3, the DNA is TGTGCCAGCAGTTACGGGACCGCTGAAGCTTTCTTT. It is translated as CASSYGTAEAFF.

This sequence joins TRBV6-1 and TRBJ1-1, with unresolved D. This CDR3 has 13 amino acids. CDR1 and CDR2 from the germline V gene are MNHNS and SASEGT. The ends were cut back, 5 bases at V and 1 base at J, with 8 bases in the middle. The CDR3 region has the DNA TGTGCCAGCAGTAGATCGGGGAACACTGAAGCTTTCTTT. Protein product: CASSRSGNTEAFF.

The V call is TRBV7-9, the J call TRBJ2-2, with 7 bases identical to TRBD2. Germline V gene lookup returns CDR1 SEHNR and CDR2 FQNEAQ (reference sequence). The trim removed 5 bases at V and 0 bases at J, leaving 12 bases unmatched. The CDR3 spans 18 residues. The CDR3 nucleotides read TGTGCCAGCAGCCGGCGGGAGACCAGATACGCGAACACCGGGGAGCTGTTTTTT. This encodes CASSRRETRYANTGELFF.

This clone occurred a few times. The gene calls are TRBV5-1 and TRBJ2-3; weak D call: TRBD1 (5 bases). Trimming stripped 6 bases from V and 3 bases from J, with 11 bases between. This CDR3 region has 13 residues. CDR1 and CDR2 from the germline V gene are SGHRS and YFSETQ. CDR3 coding DNA: TGCGCCAGCAATACAGGTCAAACAGATACGCAGTATTTT. Translating it yields CASNTGQTDTQYF.

J is TRBJ1-3 and V is TRBV2; no definite D call. V lost 5 bases and J 4 bases, leaving 9 bases between the germline ends. Germline V gene sequence: CDR1 SNHLY, CDR2 FYNNEI. This CDR3 has 13 amino acids. The CDR3 region is CASSYVPGNTIYF. CDR3 nucleotides: TGTGCCAGCAGTTACGTACCCGGAAACACCATATATTTT.

This clone appeared once. This CDR3 reads CSVGAGPMNTEAFF. CDR3 sequence (DNA): TGCAGCGTTGGCGCAGGGCCCATGAACACTGAAGCTTTCTTT. The V gene is TRBV29-1, the J gene TRBJ1-1, with D maybe TRBD1 (5 bases). Germline CDR1 and CDR2: SQVTM and ANQGSEA. Trimming pared 4 bases from V and 0 bases from J, leaving 12 bases between. The CDR3 consists of 14 residues.

The chain links TRBV28 to TRBJ2-7; 9 bases match TRBD2. With V trimmed by 7 bases and J by 0 bases, 7 bases remained unmatched. Germline loops: CDR1 MDHEN, CDR2 SYDVKM. The CDR3 spans 15 residues. This CDR3 is CASTPGTSFSYEQYF. The DNA for the CDR3 is TGTGCCAGCACCCCCGGGACTAGCTTCTCCTACGAGCAGTACTTC.

The V gene is TRBV11-2, the J gene TRBJ2-3; no clear D gene. V was shortened by 2 bases and J by 1 base, with 13 bases between the two germline ends. The CDR3 has 16 residues. Germline assignment: CDR1 SGHAT and CDR2 FQNNGV. CDR3 sequence reads: CASSLKYSSGTDTQYF. CDR3 DNA: TGTGCCAGCAGCTTAAAGTATAGTTCAGGCACAGATACGCAGTATTTT.

The sample holds a few counts of this clone. This chain uses TRBV7-9 with TRBJ2-2, with a weak D call TRBD2 (5 bases). There are 13 residues in the CDR3. CDR1 is SEHNR, CDR2 FQNEAQ, per germline (reference sequence). The CDR3 sequence: CVTRLINTGELFF. The DNA of the CDR3 is TGTGTCACTAGGCTAATTAACACCGGGGAGCTGTTTTTT.

V and J are TRBV2 and TRBJ2-2; no definite D call. Germline V gene data show CDR1 as SNHLY and CDR2 as FYNNEI. The CDR3 loop spans 14 amino acids. Deletions cut 4 bases from V and 8 bases from J, with 14 bases between. The DNA for the CDR3 is TGTGCCAGCAGTGCCCCCCCGGGCGAAGGGGAGCTGTTTTTT. Its translation is CASSAPPGEGELFF. Full variable domain (remainder filled in from reference TRBV2 and TRBJ2-2): EPEVTQTPSHQVTQMGQEVILRCVPISNHLYFYWYRQILGQKVEFLVSFYNNEISEKSEIFDDQFSVERPDGSNFTLKIRSTKLEDSAMYFCASSAPPGEGELFFGEGSRLTVL.